This TCR beta chain originates from a study of T cells in Graves' hyperthyroidism and ophthalmopathy. About the research overall: Initial diagnosis, before any treatment, was when peripheral blood was collected.

For the diagnoses, clinical symptoms, serum thyroxine and TRAb, thyroid ultrasound and orbital computed tomography were used. Germline lookup yields CDR1 ENHRY and CDR2 SYGVKD. With V trimmed by 3 bases and J by 3 bases, 6 bases remained unmatched. This CDR3 is built from 15 residues. What was amplified from RNA transcripts were TCR beta CDR3 regions. First-round RT-PCR targeting the TCR CDR3 was performed with the HTBI primer set. A single record per CDR3 protein comes from TCRdb applying MiXCR to the multiplex PCR reads. The sample carries 600,000 or so distinct CDR3 sequences, over 12% recorded once. In this sample, this clonotype turned up many times. Its antigen is currently unknown. Whole-study findings and limits: Clonotypes that were expanded in thyroid above 0.001 mostly appeared in blood too.

The rearrangement links TRBV10-3 to TRBJ2-7, with 9 bases fitting TRBD1. The sample was blood. The receptor was isolated from a woman younger than 30 with Graves' ophthalmopathy. The CDR3 DNA is TGTGCCATCAGTGACCCGGGACAGGGCTACTACGAGCAGTACTTC. Translated, it gives CAISDPGQGYYEQYF.